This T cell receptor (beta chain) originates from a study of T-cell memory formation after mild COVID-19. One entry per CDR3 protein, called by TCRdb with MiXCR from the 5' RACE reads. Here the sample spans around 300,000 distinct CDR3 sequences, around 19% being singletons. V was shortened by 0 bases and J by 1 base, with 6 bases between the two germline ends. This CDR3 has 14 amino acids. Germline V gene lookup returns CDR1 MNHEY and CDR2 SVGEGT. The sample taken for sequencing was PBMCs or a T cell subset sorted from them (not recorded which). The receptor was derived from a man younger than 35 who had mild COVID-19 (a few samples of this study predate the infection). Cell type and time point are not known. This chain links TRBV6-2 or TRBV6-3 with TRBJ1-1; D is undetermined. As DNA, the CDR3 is TGTGCCAGCAGTTACTCAGCCGAGAACACTGAAGCTTTCTTT. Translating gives CASSYSAENTEAFF.